This T cell receptor beta chain was found in a study of blood T cell repertoires in COVID-19. Looking at the study overall: Samples taken during acute and convalescent COVID-19 were collected in the United States, Italy and Spain. T cells, B-cell-depleted T cells, or PBMCs supplied cDNA or gDNA.

The germline CDR1 and CDR2 sequences are SNHLY and FYNNEI. Trimming took 1 base from V and 5 from J, leaving 14 bases between them. The CDR3 totals 15 residues. Authors' methods: Nucleated cell number was recorded as an estimate derived from reference gene primer amplification. Only in-frame clones appear in the TCRdb table, and some are missing; sequencing was by immunoSEQ multiplex PCR. V, J and clone size are taken as reported in that table, and D and trimming were inferred from the DNA itself. The profile shows about 260,000 clones, 70% to 85% of them singletons. The sequencing input was peripheral blood. This chain uses TRBV2 with TRBJ1-1, with D hard to call. This receptor was obtained from a woman older than 75 with acute or convalescent COVID-19. DNA of the CDR3: TGTGCCAGCAGTGAAGTATGGGCAACCAGGACTGAAGCTTTCTTT. Residues: CASSEVWATRTEAFF.